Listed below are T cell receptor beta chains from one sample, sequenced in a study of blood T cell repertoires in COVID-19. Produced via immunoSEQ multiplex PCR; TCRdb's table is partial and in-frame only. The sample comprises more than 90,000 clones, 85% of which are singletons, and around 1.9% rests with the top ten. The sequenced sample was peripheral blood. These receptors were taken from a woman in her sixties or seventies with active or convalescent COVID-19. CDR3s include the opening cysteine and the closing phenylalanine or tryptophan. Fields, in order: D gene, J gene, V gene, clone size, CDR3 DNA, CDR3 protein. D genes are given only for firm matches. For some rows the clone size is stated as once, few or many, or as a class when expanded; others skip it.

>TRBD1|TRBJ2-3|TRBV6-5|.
TGTGCCAGCAGAGAGGGACAGTTTACAGATACGCAGTATTTT
CASREGQFTDTQYF
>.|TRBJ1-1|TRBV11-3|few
TGTGCCAGCCGGGGTCAGGCGTACACTGAAGCTTTCTTT
CASRGQAYTEAFF
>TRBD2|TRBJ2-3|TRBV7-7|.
TGTGCTAGCAGCTTAGAGGCGGGAGGTGGCACAGATACGCAGTATTTT
CASSLEAGGGTDTQYF
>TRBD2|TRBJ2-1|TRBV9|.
TGTGCCAGCAGCGTAGGCGTTAGCGGGGGGCCCTACTACAATGAGCAGTTCTTC
CASSVGVSGGPYYNEQFF
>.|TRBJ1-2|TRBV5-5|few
TGTGCCAGCAGCAAGACGGACAGTTTCTATGGCTACACCTTC
CASSKTDSFYGYTF
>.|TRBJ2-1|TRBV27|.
TGTGCCAGCAGTTCCGCATTCAGGGCCCGAAATGAGCAGTTCTTC
CASSSAFRARNEQFF
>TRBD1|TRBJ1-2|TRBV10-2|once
TGCGCCAGCAGTGAAGGCAGGGGGCGCGGGGTCTATGGCTACACCTTC
CASSEGRGRGVYGYTF
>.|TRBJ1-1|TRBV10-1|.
TGCGCCAGCACGGTGAAGGGAGACACCCCTTCGCTTGAAGCTTTCTTT
CASTVKGDTPSLEAFF
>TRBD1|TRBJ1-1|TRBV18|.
TGTGCCAGCTCGCAGGAGGGACAGGCTGAAGCTTTCTTT
CASSQEGQAEAFF
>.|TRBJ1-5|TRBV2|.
TGTGCCAGCAGTAGAGATGCGTTGCAGGCTACAAATCAGCCCCAGCATTTT
CASSRDALQATNQPQHF
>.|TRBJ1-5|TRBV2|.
TGTGCCAGCAGCGCGGACAACGGCAATCAGCCCCAGCATTTT
CASSADNGNQPQHF
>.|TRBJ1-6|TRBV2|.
TGTGCCAGCAGTGAACTCCCAGGGGTAGATAATTCACCCCTCCACTTT
CASSELPGVDNSPLHF
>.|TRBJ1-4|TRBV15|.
TGTGCCACCAGCAGAGGAGGAAGGGAAAAACTGTTTTTT
CATSRGGREKLFF
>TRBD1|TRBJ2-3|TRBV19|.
TGTGCCAGTAGTATCGCCAGGGGGCCCTCAGATACGCAGTATTTT
CASSIARGPSDTQYF
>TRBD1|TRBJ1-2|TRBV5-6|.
TGTGCCAGCAGCTTGGTCGGACAGGGGAATGGCTACACCTTC
CASSLVGQGNGYTF
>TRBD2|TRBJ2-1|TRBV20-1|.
TGCAGTGCTAGTGGAGCGGGAGGGCCCTATGAGCAGTTCTTC
CSASGAGGPYEQFF
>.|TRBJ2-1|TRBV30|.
TGTGCCTGCGGGGGAACGGGCTCCTACAATGAGCAGTTCTTC
CACGGTGSYNEQFF
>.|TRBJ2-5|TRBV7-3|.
TGTGCCAGCAGCCCTGGGCCCGAAGCAGGGACCCAGTACTTC
CASSPGPEAGTQYF
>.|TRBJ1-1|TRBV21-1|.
TGTGCCAGCAGCAAAGTGGGGCCACATGTAACGGACACTGAAGCTTTCTTT
CASSKVGPHVTDTEAFF
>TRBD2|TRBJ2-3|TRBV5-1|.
TGCGCCAGCAGAAAGCGGGGGGACACAGATACGCAGTATTTT
CASRKRGDTDTQYF
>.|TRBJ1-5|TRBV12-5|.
TGTGCTAGTGGTTTGGGCCAGGGCGGACAGCCCCAGCATTTT
CASGLGQGGQPQHF
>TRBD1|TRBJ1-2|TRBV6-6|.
TGTGCCAGCAGTACGGGACAGGGAGGGTTTTTTGGCTACACCTTC
CASSTGQGGFFGYTF
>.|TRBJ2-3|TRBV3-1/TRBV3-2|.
TGTGCCAGCAGCGAGCACCCCACAGATACGCAGTATTTT
CASSEHPTDTQYF
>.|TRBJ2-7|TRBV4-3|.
TGCGCCAGCAGCCAAGATATTTCGGGGTACACCTACGAGCAGTACTTC
CASSQDISGYTYEQYF
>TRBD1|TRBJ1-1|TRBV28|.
TGTGCCAGCAGTGACCGAGGACAGGGGAAGACTGAAGCTTTCTTT
CASSDRGQGKTEAFF
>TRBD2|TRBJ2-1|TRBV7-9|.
TGTGCCAGCAGCTTATGGCTAGCGGCTTACAATGAGCAGTTCTTC
CASSLWLAAYNEQFF
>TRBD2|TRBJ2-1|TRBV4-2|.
TGTGCCAGCAGCCAACCCCCGGGACTAGCGGGGGACAATGAGCAGTTCTTC
CASSQPPGLAGDNEQFF
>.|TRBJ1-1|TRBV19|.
TGTGCCAGTAGTATAAGAGTAAACACTGAAGCTTTCTTT
CASSIRVNTEAFF
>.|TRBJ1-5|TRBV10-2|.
TGCGCCAGCAGTGGAGGGCATGGTCAGCCCCAGCATTTT
CASSGGHGQPQHF
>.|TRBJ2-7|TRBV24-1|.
TGTGCCCCGTCTTACGAGCAGTACTTC
CAPSYEQYF
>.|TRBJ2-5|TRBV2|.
TGTGCCAGCAGTCGGGACTCCCAAGAGACCCAGTACTTC
CASSRDSQETQYF
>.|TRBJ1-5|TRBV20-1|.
TGCAGTGCTAGTAGTGTTTCAAGCGGGGATAGCAATCAGCCCCAGCATTTT
CSASSVSSGDSNQPQHF
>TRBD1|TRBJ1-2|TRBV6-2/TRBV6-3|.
TGTGCCAGCAGCAGGGACAGGAACTATGGCTACACCTTC
CASSRDRNYGYTF
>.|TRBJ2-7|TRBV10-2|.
TGCGCCAGTGCTCGGATCAGGGATCCCGCCTACGAGCAGTACTTC
CASARIRDPAYEQYF
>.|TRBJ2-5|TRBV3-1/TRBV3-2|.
TGTGCCAGCAGCCAAGATCTCCGGGGGACCCAGTACTTC
CASSQDLRGTQYF
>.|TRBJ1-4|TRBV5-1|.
TGCGCCAGCAGCTCCTTGGGAGGCGGTTCTTTAACTAATGAAAAACTGTTTTTT
CASSSLGGGSLTNEKLFF
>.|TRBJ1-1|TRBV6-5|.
TGTGCCAGCAGCGCGTGGGAGACCACTGAAGCTTTCTTT
CASSAWETTEAFF
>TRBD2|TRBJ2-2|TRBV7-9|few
TGTGCCAGCAGCCCACTAGCGGAACTGGAGCTGTTTTTT
CASSPLAELELFF
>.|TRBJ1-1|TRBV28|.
TGTGCCAGCACCTACGGAGGGCTCATCTTTGCTGAAGCTTTCTTT
CASTYGGLIFAEAFF
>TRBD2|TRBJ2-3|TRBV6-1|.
TGTGCCAGCAGTGAAGCCGCGTGGGGTGCGGGGGGCCTTCTCGGCACAGATACGCAGTATTTT
CASSEAAWGAGGLLGTDTQYF
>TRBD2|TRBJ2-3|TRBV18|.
TGTGCCAGCTCACCGGTCCTAGCGGGGGGCATTTGGTATTTT
CASSPVLAGGIWYF
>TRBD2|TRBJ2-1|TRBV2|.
TGTGCCAGCAGTACTAGCGGGGGGGCCGGTGAGCAGTTCTTC
CASSTSGGAGEQFF
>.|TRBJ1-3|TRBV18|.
TGTGCCAGCTCACCACCTTTGAGGTCTGGAAACACCATATATTTT
CASSPPLRSGNTIYF
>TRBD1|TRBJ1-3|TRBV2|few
TGTGCCAGCACCCCTGGGTCCGGGACAGGGTCCTCTGGAAACACCATATATTTT
CASTPGSGTGSSGNTIYF
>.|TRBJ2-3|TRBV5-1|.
TGCGCCAGCAGCCTAGGACAGTCCTGGGATACGCAGTATTTT
CASSLGQSWDTQYF